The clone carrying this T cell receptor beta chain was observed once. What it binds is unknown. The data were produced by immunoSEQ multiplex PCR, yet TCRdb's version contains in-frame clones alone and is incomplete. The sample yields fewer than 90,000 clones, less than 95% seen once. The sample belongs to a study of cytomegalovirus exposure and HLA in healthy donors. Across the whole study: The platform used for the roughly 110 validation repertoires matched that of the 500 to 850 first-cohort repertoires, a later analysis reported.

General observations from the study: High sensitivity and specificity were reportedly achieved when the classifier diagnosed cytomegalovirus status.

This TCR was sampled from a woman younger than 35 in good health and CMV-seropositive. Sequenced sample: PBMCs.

CDR3 DNA: TGTGCCAGCAGGGGAATAGAGACAGGGGCAGATCAGCCCCAGCATTTT. Its translation: CASRGIETGADQPQHF. V usage is TRBV28 and J usage is TRBJ1-5, with 8 bases matching TRBD1. The junction had 12 bases not matched to a gene; V was cut back by 6 bases and J by 5 bases. Germline V gene lookup returns CDR1 MDHEN and CDR2 SYDVKM. This CDR3 comprises 16 residues.